This TCR beta chain was sequenced in a study of blood T cell repertoires in COVID-19. Study overall: Nucleic acid was either cDNA or gDNA, and it came from T cells, B-cell-depleted T cells, or PBMCs.

Germline V gene data show CDR1 as SGDLS and CDR2 as YYNGEE. V was pared by 0 bases and J by 2 bases, with 12 bases between. The CDR3 contains 16 residues. Profiled with immunoSEQ multiplex PCR; TCRdb holds only in-frame clones, not every one. The sample has over 110,000 clones; approximately 80% are singletons. The sample taken for sequencing was PBMCs or T cells enriched from blood (not recorded which). V and J are TRBV9 and TRBJ2-1; a possible D gene is TRBD2 (6 bases). This TCR came from a man aged 45-65 years in a cohort exposed to, infected with or recovered from COVID-19 (not recorded which). CDR3 in DNA: TGTGCCAGCAGCGTAGCTCTGGCGGGAACCTACAATGAGCAGTTCTTC. This gives the protein CASSVALAGTYNEQFF. The full variable domain, in which reference TRBV9 and TRBJ2-1 provide the parts outside the CDR3, is DSGVTQTPKHLITATGQRVTLRCSPRSGDLSVYWYQQSLDQGLQFLIQYYNGEERAKGNILERFSAQQFPDLHSELNLSSLELGDSALYFCASSVALAGTYNEQFFGPGTRLTVL.